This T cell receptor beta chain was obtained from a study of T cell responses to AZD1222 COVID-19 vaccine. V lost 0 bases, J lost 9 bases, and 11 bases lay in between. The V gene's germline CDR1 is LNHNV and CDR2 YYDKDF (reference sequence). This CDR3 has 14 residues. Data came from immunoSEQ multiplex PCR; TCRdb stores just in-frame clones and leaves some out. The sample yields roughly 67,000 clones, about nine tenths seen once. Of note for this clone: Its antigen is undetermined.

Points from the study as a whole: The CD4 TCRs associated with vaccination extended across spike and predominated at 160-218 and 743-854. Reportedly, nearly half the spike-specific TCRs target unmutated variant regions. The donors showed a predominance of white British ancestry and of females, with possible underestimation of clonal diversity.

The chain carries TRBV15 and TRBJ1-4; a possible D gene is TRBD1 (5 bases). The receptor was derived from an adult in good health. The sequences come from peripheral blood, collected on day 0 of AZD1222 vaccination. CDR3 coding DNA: TGTGCCACCAGCAGAGATCTTCAGGGCAAAAAACTGTTTTTT. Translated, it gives CATSRDLQGKKLFF. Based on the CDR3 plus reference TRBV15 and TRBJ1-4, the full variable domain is DAMVIQNPRYQVTQFGKPVTLSCSQTLNHNVMYWYQQKSSQAPKLLFHYYDKDFNNEADTPDNFQSRRPNTSFCFLDIRSPGLGDTAMYLCATSRDLQGKKLFFGSGTQLSVL.